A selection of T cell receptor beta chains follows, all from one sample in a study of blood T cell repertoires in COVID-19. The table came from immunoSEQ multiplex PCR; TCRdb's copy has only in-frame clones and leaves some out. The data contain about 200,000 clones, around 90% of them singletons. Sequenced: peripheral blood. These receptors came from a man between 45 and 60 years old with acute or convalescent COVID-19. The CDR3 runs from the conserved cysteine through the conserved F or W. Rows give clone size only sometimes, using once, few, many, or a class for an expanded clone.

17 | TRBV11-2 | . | CASISRVANPGTGELFF
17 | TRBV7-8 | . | CASSLGLGQNSNEKLFF
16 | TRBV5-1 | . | CASSPDRGSSGNTIYF
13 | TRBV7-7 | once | CASSLRQGETQYF
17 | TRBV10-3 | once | CAISDGLAGGSTDTQYF
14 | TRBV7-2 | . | CASSLGAPLNEQFF
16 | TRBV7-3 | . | CASSLTGSHPTGELFF
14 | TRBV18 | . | CASSPPRGIRWQFF
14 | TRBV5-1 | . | CASSLGGRGDEQFF
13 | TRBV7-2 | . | CASSLGTGVGYTF
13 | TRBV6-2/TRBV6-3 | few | CASSSDSDRTQYF
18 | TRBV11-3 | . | CASSSRTGGPTSTDTQYF
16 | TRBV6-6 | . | CASSYGTGTGSYEQYF
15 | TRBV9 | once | CASSVVGQGNNEQFF
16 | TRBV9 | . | CASSVNRQGAAETQYF
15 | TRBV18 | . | CASSLGHQPQETQYF
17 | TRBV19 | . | CASSMGTGEYAAYEQYF
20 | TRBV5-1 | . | CASSLVHGTSGKSSYNEQFF
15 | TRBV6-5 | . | CASSQTGTGENIQYF
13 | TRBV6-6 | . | CASIGLAGETQYF
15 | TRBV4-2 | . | CASSQDGQINQPQHF
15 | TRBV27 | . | CASSLTAGVGNTIYF
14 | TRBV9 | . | CASSPRGQGYGYTF
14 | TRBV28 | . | CASSFRQGAHEQFF
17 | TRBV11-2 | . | CASSLAGQGDLNNEQFF
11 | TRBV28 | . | CASRRSGEQYF
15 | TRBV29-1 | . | CSVEDRGRANYGYTF
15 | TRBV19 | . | CASSEWAPSSYEQYF
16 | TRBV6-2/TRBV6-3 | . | CASSYPLTTLSGKLFF
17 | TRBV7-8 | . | CASILGLAGGNTGELFF
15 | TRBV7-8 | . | CASSLQGDTNEKLFF
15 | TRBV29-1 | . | CSVKEVQGAGTEAFF
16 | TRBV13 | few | CASSLVARGSGNTIYF
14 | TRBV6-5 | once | CASRVGGSGNTIYF
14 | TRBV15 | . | CATSRSSVIDTQYF
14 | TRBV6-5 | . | CASRADRGLRGYTF
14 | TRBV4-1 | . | CASSPLGGEETQYF
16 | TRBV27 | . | CASSLLAPTGSFEQFF
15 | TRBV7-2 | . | CASSLGAGSYNEQFF
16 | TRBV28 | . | CASSRSSGGYGETQYF
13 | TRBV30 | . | CAWGGQGKNIQYF
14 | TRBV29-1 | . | CSVARQGGNEKLFF
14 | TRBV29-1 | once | CSVDAGARDTEAFF
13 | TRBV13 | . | CASSPGGNNEQFF
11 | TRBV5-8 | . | CASSGAYEQYF
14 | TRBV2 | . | CASRGQIDNSPLHF
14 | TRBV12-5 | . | CASSPGQGGTEAFF
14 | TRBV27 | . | CASRGTGGTYEQYF